The 26 T cell receptor beta chains listed next were all sequenced from one sample in a study of blood T cell repertoires in COVID-19. Clones were sequenced by immunoSEQ multiplex PCR, and TCRdb holds only the in-frame ones, with some missing. There are just over 300,000 clones in the sample; 89% occur only once, and 1.8% lies in the top ten. Sequenced sample: peripheral blood. These TCRs come from a woman younger than 45 with COVID-19, enrolled during active disease.

This sequence joins TRBV4-1 and TRBJ2-7; no clear D gene. Germline assignment: CDR1 MGHRA and CDR2 YSYEKL. Trimming cost V 4 bases and J 3 bases, with 13 bases left between them. The CDR3 contains 14 residues. The chain's CDR3 is CASSPISRDYEQYF. In DNA, the CDR3 is TGCGCCAGCAGCCCCATTTCTCGAGACTACGAGCAGTACTTC.

This chain uses TRBV2 with TRBJ2-3, with a tentative D call TRBD2 (5 bases). The germline CDR1 and CDR2 sequences are SNHLY and FYNNEI. This CDR3 spans 12 amino acids. The V end was cut by 7 bases, the J end by 4 bases, with 9 bases between. CDR3 sequence (DNA): TGTGCCAGCACACTAGAGGCAGATACGCAGTATTTT. Protein: CASTLEADTQYF.

J is TRBJ2-1 and V is TRBV2, with TRBD2 matching 10 bases. The CDR3 runs to 15 residues. J gave up 7 bases and V 7 bases, and 10 bases lay outside the gene matches. Per the germline V gene, CDR1 is SNHLY and CDR2 is FYNNEI. The CDR3 DNA is TGTGCCAGCACCTCCCAGCGGGGGGGTACGAATGAGCAGTTCTTC. This sequence encodes CASTSQRGGTNEQFF.

This clone showed up just once. J is TRBJ1-3 and V is TRBV14, with 9 bases matching TRBD1. The CDR3 totals 14 residues. The V segment lost 4 bases and the J segment 5 bases; nucleotides outside the gene matches: 3. The germline V gene encodes CDR1 SGHDN and CDR2 FVKESK. The CDR3 region is CASSPGTGRNTIYF. CDR3 nucleotides: TGTGCCAGCAGCCCTGGGACAGGGAGAAACACCATATATTTT.

The CDR3 bases are TGTGCCAGCAGCCCAGGGTCGGGGGATCGGTGGTCGAGCAATCAGCCCCAGCATTTT. It codes for CASSPGSGDRWSSNQPQHF. The chain couples TRBV5-5 to TRBJ1-5, with D possibly being TRBD1 (5 bases). Germline V gene sequence: CDR1 SGHKS, CDR2 YYEKEE (reference sequence). The CDR3 spans 19 residues. V was clipped by 4 bases and J by 1 base, with 24 bases between them.

V is TRBV5-6 and J is TRBJ2-3, with 9 bases that match TRBD2. V trimming: 6 bases; J trimming: 6 bases; junction bases outside the gene matches: 5. Germline V gene sequence: CDR1 SGHDT, CDR2 YYEEEE. CDR3 length: 13 amino acids. CDR3 in DNA: TGTGCCAGCAACCGCGGGAGGGGGGATACGCAGTATTTT. Protein: CASNRGRGDTQYF.

The chain carries TRBV6-5 and TRBJ1-1; the D is unclear. CDR3 length: 15 residues. CDR1 MNHEY and CDR2 SVGAGI come from the germline V gene. With 7 bases removed from V and 8 bases from J, the gap between germline ends came to 23 bases. The chain's CDR3 is CASTSAAGLRYEAFF. CDR3 bases: TGTGCCAGCACCTCAGCGGCCGGACTAAGGTACGAAGCTTTCTTT.

The V gene is TRBV3-1 (or the pseudogene TRBV3-2), the J gene TRBJ1-5, with no clear D. The CDR3 runs to 18 residues. Trimming cost V 1 base and J 0 bases, with 16 bases left between them. Germline assignment: CDR1 LGHDT and CDR2 YNNKEL (reference sequence). CDR3 amino acids: CASSQGGTDYYSNQPQHF. In DNA form, the CDR3 reads TGTGCCAGCAGCCAAGGGGGTACGGACTATTATAGCAATCAGCCCCAGCATTTT.

The V gene is TRBV5-4, the J gene TRBJ2-2; 10 bases match TRBD2. CDR1 SGHNT and CDR2 YYREEE come from the germline V gene (reference sequence). This CDR3 spans 16 amino acids. V dropped 4 bases and J dropped 5; count of bases not matched to a gene: 8. The CDR3 bases are TGTGCCAGCAGCCAAGCTAGCGGGGGTTCGACCGGGGAGCTGTTTTTT. Its translation: CASSQASGGSTGELFF. Full variable domain (missing parts from reference TRBV5-4 and TRBJ2-2): ETGVTQSPTHLIKTRGQQVTLRCSSQSGHNTVSWYQQALGQGPQFIFQYYREEENGRGNFPPRFSGLQFPNYSSELNVNALELDDSALYLCASSQASGGSTGELFFGEGSRLTVL.

The V gene is TRBV9, the J gene TRBJ1-4, with 7 bases matching TRBD1. The CDR3 runs to 14 residues. Trimming cost V 3 bases and J 4 bases; bases outside gene matches: 3. Germline CDR1 reads SGDLS; CDR2 reads YYNGEE. The CDR3 region has the DNA TGTGCCAGCAGCGAGAGACAGGGTAATGAAAAACTGTTTTTT. It codes for CASSERQGNEKLFF. The full variable domain, its missing parts supplied by reference TRBV9 and TRBJ1-4, is DSGVTQTPKHLITATGQRVTLRCSPRSGDLSVYWYQQSLDQGLQFLIQYYNGEERAKGNILERFSAQQFPDLHSELNLSSLELGDSALYFCASSERQGNEKLFFGSGTQLSVL.

J is TRBJ1-3 and V is TRBV5-4, with TRBD1 as a possible D gene (5 bases). V was clipped by 3 bases and J by 4 bases, with 17 bases between them. This CDR3 contains 16 residues. Looked up from germline, CDR1 is SGHNT and CDR2 is YYREEE (reference sequence). CDR3 nucleotides: TGTGCCAGCAGCTACGGCGGGGGGTTGGGGGGAAACACCATATATTTT. This codes for CASSYGGGLGGNTIYF.

The gene calls are TRBV9 and TRBJ2-1, with 9 nucleotides matching TRBD1. Germline trimming cut 3 bases from V and 5 bases from J; bases unmatched to any gene: 6. Per germline, CDR1 SGDLS and CDR2 YYNGEE. The CDR3 contains 15 residues. CDR3: CASSAVQGANNEQFF. CDR3 nucleotide sequence: TGTGCCAGCAGCGCGGTACAGGGGGCAAACAATGAGCAGTTCTTC.

This rearrangement joins TRBV3-1 (or the pseudogene TRBV3-2) to TRBJ1-4, with TRBD1 matching over 7 bases. Germline CDR1 is LGHDT and CDR2 is YNNKEL (reference sequence). The CDR3 is 14 amino acids. The V segment lost 2 bases and the J segment 10 bases; nucleotides outside the gene matches: 7. CDR3 protein: CASSQQYAGGKLFF. CDR3 in DNA: TGTGCCAGCAGCCAACAGTATGCAGGGGGAAAACTGTTTTTT.

The chain uses TRBV28 and TRBJ2-4; the D gene is possibly TRBD2 (6 bases). The V end was cut by 4 bases, the J end by 2 bases, with 27 bases between. From germline, CDR1 is MDHEN and CDR2 SYDVKM. The CDR3 loop spans 20 amino acids. This CDR3 is CASSSSTAGNIGASKNIQYF. CDR3 coding DNA: TGTGCCAGCAGTTCATCCACCGCGGGGAATATTGGGGCGTCCAAAAACATTCAGTACTTC. Complete variable domain (other parts from reference TRBV28 and TRBJ2-4): DVKVTQSSRYLVKRTGEKVFLECVQDMDHENMFWYRQDPGLGLRLIYFSYDVKMKEKGDIPEGYSVSREKKERFSLILESASTNQTSMYLCASSSSTAGNIGASKNIQYFGAGTRLSVL.

V usage is TRBV29-1 and J usage is TRBJ1-1; a weak D match, TRBD1 (6 bases). The CDR3 is 13 amino acids. Germline CDR1 and CDR2: SQVTM and ANQGSEA. CDR3 amino acids: CSSLSGAYTEAFF. The CDR3 coding sequence is TGCAGTTCCTTATCAGGGGCGTACACTGAAGCTTTCTTT. Drawing the rest from reference TRBV29-1 and TRBJ1-1, the complete variable domain is SAVISQKPSRDICQRGTSLTIQCQVDSQVTMMFWYRQQPGQSLTLIATANQGSEATYESGFVIDKFPISRPNLTFSTLTVSNMSPEDSSIYLCSSLSGAYTEAFFGQGTRLTVV.

This clone was counted only a few times. V usage is TRBV7-2 and J usage is TRBJ1-5; D possibly corresponds to TRBD1 (6 bases). The CDR3 is 14 residues long. The germline V gene encodes CDR1 SGHTA and CDR2 FQGNSA. V lost 2 bases, J lost 7 bases, and 12 bases lay in between. The CDR3 nucleotides are TGTGCCAGCAGCTTACAGGGGCAGGGGCAGCCCCAGCATTTT. Its protein is CASSLQGQGQPQHF.

The genes are TRBV11-3 and TRBJ2-4, with D possibly being TRBD2 (6 bases). CDR1 SGHNT and CDR2 YENEEA come from the germline V gene. This CDR3 comprises 15 residues. V was pared by 4 bases and J by 1 base, with 11 bases between. The CDR3 DNA reads as TGTGCCAGCAGCTCCAATGGGGGGGCCAAAAACATTCAGTACTTC. Amino acids: CASSSNGGAKNIQYF.

V is TRBV7-2 and J is TRBJ2-7, with D uncertain. CDR3 size: 13 residues. Germline loops: CDR1 SGHTA, CDR2 FQGNSA. V dropped 0 bases and J dropped 5 bases, with 8 bases sitting between them. The CDR3 is CASSLASVNEQYF. The CDR3 DNA reads as TGTGCCAGCAGCTTAGCGTCGGTTAACGAGCAGTACTTC.

The chain carries TRBV2 and TRBJ1-4, with D unresolved. The germline CDR1 and CDR2 sequences are SNHLY and FYNNEI. This CDR3 is 15 amino acids long. Trimming cost V 6 bases and J 3 bases, with 14 bases left between them. The CDR3 sequence: CASRLAAVANEKLFF. CDR3 bases: TGTGCCAGCAGATTAGCGGCAGTAGCTAATGAAAAACTGTTTTTT.

V and J are TRBV24-1 and TRBJ1-2; 7 bases match TRBD1. The trim removed 11 bases at V and 8 bases at J, leaving 13 bases unmatched. Germline CDR1 KGHDR, CDR2 SFDVKD. This CDR3 has 13 residues. The CDR3 DNA sequence: TGTGCCATCTCCAGGGGGGAGAGTTTCGGCTACACCTTC. Translated: CAISRGESFGYTF.

The chain combines TRBV11-2 with TRBJ1-4; the match to TRBD1 covers 9 bases. Germline V CDR1 and CDR2: SGHAT, FQNNGV. The CDR3 sequence is 16 residues long. V was pared by 3 bases and J by 0 bases, with 2 bases of the junction left unmatched. CDR3 in DNA: TGTGCCAGCAGCTTGGGACAGGGCCCAACTAATGAAAAACTGTTTTTT. Its translation: CASSLGQGPTNEKLFF. Using reference TRBV11-2 and TRBJ1-4 for the parts outside the CDR3, the full variable domain is EAGVAQSPRYKIIEKRQSVAFWCNPISGHATLYWYQQILGQGPKLLIQFQNNGVVDDSQLPKDRFSAERLKGVDSTLKIQPAKLEDSAVYLCASSLGQGPTNEKLFFGSGTQLSVL.

A remark on this clone: Other DNA sequences in the same sample also yield this CDR3. The rearrangement joins TRBV30 to TRBJ1-1; 7 bases align to TRBD1. The CDR3 runs to 13 residues. Trimming cost V 3 bases and J 4 bases; bases outside gene matches: 5. CDR1 is GTSNPN, CDR2 SVGIG, per germline (reference sequence). CDR3 in DNA: TGTGCCTGGAGCCGGCAGGGGGGCACTGAAGCTTTCTTT. It specifies CAWSRQGGTEAFF.

V is TRBV11-3 and J is TRBJ1-4; D not certain. The germline V and J ends were trimmed by 5 bases and 2 bases, with 18 bases remaining between them. Per germline, CDR1 SGHNT and CDR2 YENEEA. The CDR3 is 17 residues long. The CDR3 reads CASSPRSGVWTNEKLFF. Here the CDR3 DNA reads TGTGCCAGCAGCCCCAGGTCCGGGGTTTGGACTAATGAAAAACTGTTTTTT.

This chain connects TRBV7-9 to TRBJ2-5; 8 bases agree with TRBD2. The CDR3 runs 16 residues. The germline V gene encodes CDR1 SEHNR and CDR2 FQNEAQ (reference sequence). With V trimmed by 4 bases and J by 1 base, 8 bases remained unmatched. In nucleotides, the CDR3 is TGTGCCAGCAGCTCACTTGCGGGGGGACTCCAAGAGACCCAGTACTTC. Its translation is CASSSLAGGLQETQYF.

The V call is TRBV7-8, the J call TRBJ1-1, with TRBD1 as a possible D gene (6 bases). This CDR3 comprises 14 residues. The V gene's germline CDR1 is SGHVS and CDR2 FQNEAQ. The V end was cut by 5 bases, the J end by 5 bases, with 15 bases between. The CDR3 coding sequence is TGTGCCAGCAGCACGGGACACGGCGGGACTGAAGCTTTCTTT. It encodes CASSTGHGGTEAFF.

The chain has TRBV5-6 and TRBJ2-7; 14 positions agree with TRBD2. The CDR3 covers 17 residues. Germline lookup yields CDR1 SGHDT and CDR2 YYEEEE. The V segment lost 5 bases and the J segment 0 bases; nucleotides outside the gene matches: 7. The CDR3 nucleotides are TGTGCCAGCAGTTCGACTAGCGGGGGGGCAATCTCCTACGAGCAGTACGTC. Translating gives CASSSTSGGAISYEQYV.